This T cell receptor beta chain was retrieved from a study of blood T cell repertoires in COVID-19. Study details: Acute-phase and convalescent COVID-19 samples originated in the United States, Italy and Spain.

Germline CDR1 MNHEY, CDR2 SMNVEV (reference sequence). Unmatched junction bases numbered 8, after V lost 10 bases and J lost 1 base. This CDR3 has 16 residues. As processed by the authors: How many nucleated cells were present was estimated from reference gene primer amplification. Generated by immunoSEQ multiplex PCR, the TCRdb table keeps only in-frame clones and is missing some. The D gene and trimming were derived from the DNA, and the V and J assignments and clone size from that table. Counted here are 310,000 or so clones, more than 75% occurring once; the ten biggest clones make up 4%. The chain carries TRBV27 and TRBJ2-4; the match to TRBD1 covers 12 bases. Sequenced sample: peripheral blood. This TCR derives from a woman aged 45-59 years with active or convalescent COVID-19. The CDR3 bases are TGTGCCACCTCCGGGACAGGGGGCATTGCCAAAAACATTCAGTACTTC. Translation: CATSGTGGIAKNIQYF.